This T cell receptor (beta chain) originates from a study of blood T cells in healthy people across ages. This clonotype was seen more than once but under ten times. Next came a second PCR, run for about 6 to 11 cycles, which used a sample-barcoded 5' primer along with a J-beta primer mix. TCRdb reprocessed the 5' RACE reads with MiXCR, giving one entry per CDR3 protein. The data show 800,000 to 1,300,000 distinct CDR3 sequences, approximately 26% seen once. The CDR3 contains 13 residues. With 7 bases removed from V and 4 bases from J, the gap between germline ends came to 15 bases. Germline V CDR1 and CDR2: SQVTM, ANQGSEA. The data were also submitted as part of a second study, on T cells of mothers and their children.

Sequencing was performed on blood. This clonotype was obtained from a girl aged 2 to 9 in good health. The rearrangement uses TRBV29-1 and TRBJ2-3; weak D call: TRBD2 (5 bases). CDR3 residues: CSAADLASDTQYF. The CDR3, as DNA: TGCAGCGCCGCAGATCTAGCTTCAGATACGCAGTATTTT.